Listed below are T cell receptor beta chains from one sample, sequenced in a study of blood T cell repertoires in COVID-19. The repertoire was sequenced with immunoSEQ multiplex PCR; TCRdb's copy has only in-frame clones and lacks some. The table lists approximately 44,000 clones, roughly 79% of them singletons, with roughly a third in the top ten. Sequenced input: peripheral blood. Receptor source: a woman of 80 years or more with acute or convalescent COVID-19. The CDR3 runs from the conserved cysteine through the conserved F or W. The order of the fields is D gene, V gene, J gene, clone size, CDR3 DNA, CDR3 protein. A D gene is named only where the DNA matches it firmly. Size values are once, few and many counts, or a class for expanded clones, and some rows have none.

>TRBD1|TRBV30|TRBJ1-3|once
TGTGCCTGGAGGCCGACAGGGGGTTCTGGAAACACCATATATTTT
CAWRPTGGSGNTIYF
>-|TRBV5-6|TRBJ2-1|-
TGTGCCAGCAGCTTGGCGATATCCCAGGGGAAGGAGTTCTTC
CASSLAISQGKEFF
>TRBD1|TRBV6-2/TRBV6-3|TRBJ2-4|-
TGTGCCAGCAGTGCCCGGGACAGGCTAGCCAAAAACATTCAGTACTTC
CASSARDRLAKNIQYF
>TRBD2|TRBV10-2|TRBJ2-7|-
TGCGCCAGCAGCCTAGCGGGCCTCTCTTACGAGCAGTACTTC
CASSLAGLSYEQYF
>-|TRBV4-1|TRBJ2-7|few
TGCGCCAGCAGTCCTGAGCGCTCCTACGAGCAGTACTTC
CASSPERSYEQYF
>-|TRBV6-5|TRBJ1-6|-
TGTGCCAGCAGTTACAGGGACTTTAATTCACCCCTCCACTTT
CASSYRDFNSPLHF
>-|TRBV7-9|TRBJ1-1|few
TGTGCCAGCAGCTTAGTCGGGAAACTGAACACTGAAGCTTTCTTT
CASSLVGKLNTEAFF
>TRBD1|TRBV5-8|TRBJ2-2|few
TGTGCCAGCAGCCGGCACGGGGCGCACAGGGGAGTCACCGGGGAGCTGTTTTTT
CASSRHGAHRGVTGELFF
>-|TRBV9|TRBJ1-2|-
TGTGCCAGCAGTCAAGGGAGCCCTCTATGGGGCTACACCTTC
CASSQGSPLWGYTF
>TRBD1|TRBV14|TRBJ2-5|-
TGTGCCAGCAGCCAGGAGACAGGGGCCCCCCAAGAGACCCAGTACTTC
CASSQETGAPQETQYF
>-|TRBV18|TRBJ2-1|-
TGTGCCAGCTCACTTTCCACGAGCTCCTACAATGAGCAGTTCTTC
CASSLSTSSYNEQFF
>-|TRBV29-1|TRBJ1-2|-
TGCAGCGTTCAACGACAGCTCTCATATGGCTACACCTTC
CSVQRQLSYGYTF
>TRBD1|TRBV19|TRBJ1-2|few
TGTGCCAGTTCCGGGACAGATGGTGCCTATGGCTACACCTTC
CASSGTDGAYGYTF
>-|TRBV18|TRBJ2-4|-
TGTGCCAGCTCACCTCCACAGGGAGGGGACATTCAGTACTTC
CASSPPQGGDIQYF
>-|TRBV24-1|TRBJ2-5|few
TGTGCCACCAGTGAATCGGGAGTGCGGGAGACCCAGTACTTC
CATSESGVRETQYF
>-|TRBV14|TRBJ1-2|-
TGTGCCAGCAGCCAAGACAGGGCTGACAACTATGGCTACACCTTC
CASSQDRADNYGYTF
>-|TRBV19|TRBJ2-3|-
TGTGCCAGTAGTATAGCAGGAGGCCAAGATACGCAGTATTTT
CASSIAGGQDTQYF
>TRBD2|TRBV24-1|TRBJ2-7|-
TGTGCCACCAGTGACCGACTAGCGGGAGGGGGGGAGCAGTACTTC
CATSDRLAGGGEQYF
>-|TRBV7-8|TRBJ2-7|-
TGTGCCAGCAGCTTAAGATTACCTAGGGAGCAGTACTTC
CASSLRLPREQYF
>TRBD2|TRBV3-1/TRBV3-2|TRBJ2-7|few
TGTGCCAGCAGCCATCGGCCGCCGGGACTAGGGGACGAGCAGTACTTC
CASSHRPPGLGDEQYF
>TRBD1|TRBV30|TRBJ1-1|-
TGTGCCTGGATGCGACAGGGTACGGCTGAAGCTTTCTTT
CAWMRQGTAEAFF
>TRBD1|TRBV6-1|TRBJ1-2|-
TGTGCCAGCAGTGACGGGACAGCAACTAACTATGGCTACACCTTC
CASSDGTATNYGYTF
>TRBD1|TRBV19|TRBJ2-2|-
TGTGCCAGTAGGTTGACAGGGAGGAACACCGGGGAGCTGTTTTTT
CASRLTGRNTGELFF
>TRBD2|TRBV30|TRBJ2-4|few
TGTGCCTGGAAAACTAGCGGGGCAAACATTCAGTACTTC
CAWKTSGANIQYF
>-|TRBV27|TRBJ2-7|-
TGTGCCAGCAGTTTATGGGGAGGTTACGAGCAGTACTTC
CASSLWGGYEQYF
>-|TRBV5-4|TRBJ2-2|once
TGTGCCAGCAGCAGAGTAGACACATACACCGGGGAGCTGTTTTTT
CASSRVDTYTGELFF
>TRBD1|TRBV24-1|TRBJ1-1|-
TGTGCCACCAGTGACCCGGACAGGGCATATGGAGCTTTCTTT
CATSDPDRAYGAFF
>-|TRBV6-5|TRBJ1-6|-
TGTGCCAGCAGGAGCGGGGGGCCGGATTCACCCCTCCACTTT
CASRSGGPDSPLHF
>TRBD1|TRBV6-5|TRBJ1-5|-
TGTGCCAGCAGTTTTCAACAGGGGGCTGGTCAGCCCCAGCATTTT
CASSFQQGAGQPQHF
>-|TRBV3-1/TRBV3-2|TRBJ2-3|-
TGTGCCAGCAGCCCCTCCAAGGAGGGCACGCAGTATTTT
CASSPSKEGTQYF
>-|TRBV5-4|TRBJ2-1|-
TGTGCCAGCAGCGCTTCGGGACAATCTTACAATGAGCAGTTCTTC
CASSASGQSYNEQFF
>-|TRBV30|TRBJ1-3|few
TGTGCCTGGAACCGCAGATCCTCTGGAAACACCATATATTTT
CAWNRRSSGNTIYF
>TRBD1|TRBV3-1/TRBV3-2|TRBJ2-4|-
TGTGCCAGCAGCCAAGTGCGTCGGACAGGGGAGAAAAACATTCAGTACTTC
CASSQVRRTGEKNIQYF
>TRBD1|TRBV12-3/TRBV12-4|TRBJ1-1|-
TGTGCCAGCGGTTTCTCAGGGGGCACTGAAGCTTTCTTT
CASGFSGGTEAFF
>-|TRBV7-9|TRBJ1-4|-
TGTGCCAGCAGCTTAGGCGGATCTCTTGGTGAAAAACTGTTTTTT
CASSLGGSLGEKLFF
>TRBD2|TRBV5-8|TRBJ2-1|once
TGTGCCAGCCCCCCGCCAGGGACTAGCGGGAGGGTAACCCACAATGAGCAGTTCTTC
CASPPPGTSGRVTHNEQFF
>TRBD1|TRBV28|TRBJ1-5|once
TGTGCCAGCAGTTTACCCTGGGGACAGGCTAGCAATCAGCCCCAGCATTTT
CASSLPWGQASNQPQHF
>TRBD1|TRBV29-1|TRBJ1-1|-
TGCAGCGTCCTCGGACAGGGGACTGAAGCTTTCTTT
CSVLGQGTEAFF
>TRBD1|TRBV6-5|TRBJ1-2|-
TGTGCCAGCACCCCGGGACAGCTCTATGGCTACACCTTC
CASTPGQLYGYTF
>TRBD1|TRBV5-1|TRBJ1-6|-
TGCGCCAGCAGCTTGGAGACAGGGGAGATCGCGCCCCTCCACTTT
CASSLETGEIAPLHF
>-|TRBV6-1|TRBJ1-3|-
TGTGCCAGCAGTGAACAGGGGTCTGGAAACACCATATATTTT
CASSEQGSGNTIYF
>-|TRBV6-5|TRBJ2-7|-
TGTGCCAGCAGTCAGATCACCTACGAGCAGTACTTC
CASSQITYEQYF
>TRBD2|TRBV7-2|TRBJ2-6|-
TGTGCCAGCAGCAAGACTAGCGGGTCTGGGGCCAACGTCCTGACTTTC
CASSKTSGSGANVLTF
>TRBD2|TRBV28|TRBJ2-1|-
TGTGCCAGTAGACTAGCGGGAGGGTACAATGAGCAGTTCTTC
CASRLAGGYNEQFF
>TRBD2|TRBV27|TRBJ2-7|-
TGTGCCAGCAGTTTAAGGGGAGGGGCAGGGAGACGATACGAGCAGTACTTC
CASSLRGGAGRRYEQYF